These T cell receptor beta chains were read from a single sample in a study of T cell repertoires in ileal Crohn's disease. TCRdb keeps only in-frame clones here, not all; method: immunoSEQ multiplex PCR. The sample consists of some 15,000 clones, about 93% of them appearing once. Sequencing was carried out using ileal tissue. Every receptor here comes from an adult with Crohn's disease. Each CDR3 is given with its conserved first and last residue. The D gene is left open where the match is weak. Clone size appears in some rows only: once, few, many, or a class for an expanded clone.

J: TRBJ1-4; size: NA; length: 15; D: TRBD1; V: TRBV4-3; DNA: TGCGCCAGCAGAAAGGACAGGGGGCAAAGGGAAAAACTGTTTTTT; CDR3: CASRKDRGQREKLFF
J: TRBJ1-2; size: NA; length: 12; D: TRBD1; V: TRBV29-1; DNA: TGCAGCGCACAGGGGGGTTATGATGGCTACACCTTC; CDR3: CSAQGGYDGYTF
J: TRBJ2-2; size: NA; length: 17; D: TRBD1; V: TRBV19; DNA: TGTGCCAGTAGTACCCCCACCGGGACAGCGAACACCGGGGAGCTGTTTTTT; CDR3: CASSTPTGTANTGELFF
J: TRBJ2-1; size: NA; length: 16; D: TRBD2; V: TRBV27; DNA: TGTGCCAGCATATCCGGGACTAGAGGACCCTACAATGAGCAGTTCTTC; CDR3: CASISGTRGPYNEQFF
J: TRBJ2-1; size: NA; length: 15; D: TRBD1; V: TRBV5-6; DNA: TGTGCCAGCAGCTTGGTAGCACAGGGGAGCAATGAGCAGTTCTTC; CDR3: CASSLVAQGSNEQFF
J: TRBJ2-7; size: NA; length: 16; D: TRBD1; V: TRBV27; DNA: TGTGCCAGCAGTACCCGGACAGGGCCCATCTCCTACGAGCAGTACTTC; CDR3: CASSTRTGPISYEQYF
J: TRBJ1-5; size: NA; length: 16; D: NA; V: TRBV6-6; DNA: TGTGCCAGCAGTTACTCCGGGGACTCCGCGGGTCAGCCCCAGCATTTT; CDR3: CASSYSGDSAGQPQHF
J: TRBJ2-5; size: NA; length: 15; D: TRBD1; V: TRBV2; DNA: TGTGCCAGCAGTGCGGGACAGCTGACTCAAGAGACCCAGTACTTC; CDR3: CASSAGQLTQETQYF
J: TRBJ2-7; size: NA; length: 16; D: NA; V: TRBV9; DNA: TGTGCCAGCAGCGTAGATGCGAGTGCGGGATCCTACGAGCAGTACTTC; CDR3: CASSVDASAGSYEQYF
J: TRBJ2-3; size: NA; length: 16; D: TRBD1; V: TRBV5-8; DNA: TGTGCCAGCAGCTGGGGGACAGGTATTAGCACAGATACGCAGTATTTT; CDR3: CASSWGTGISTDTQYF
J: TRBJ2-7; size: NA; length: 15; D: TRBD2; V: TRBV7-2; DNA: TGTGCCAGCAGCTTAGGGGGCGGGGGGATGAACGAGCAGTACTTC; CDR3: CASSLGGGGMNEQYF
J: TRBJ1-1; size: few; length: 13; D: NA; V: TRBV19; DNA: TGTGCCAGTAGCCTTACCGGACAGACTGAAGCTTTCTTT; CDR3: CASSLTGQTEAFF
J: TRBJ2-3; size: NA; length: 16; D: TRBD2; V: TRBV5-6; DNA: TGTGCCAGCAGCGGTTCAAGCGGGGGGGCCCCAGATACGCAGTATTTT; CDR3: CASSGSSGGAPDTQYF
J: TRBJ2-5; size: NA; length: 13; D: NA; V: TRBV27; DNA: TGTGCCAGCAGTTGGTCCGCCGGGAAGACCCAGTACTTC; CDR3: CASSWSAGKTQYF
J: TRBJ2-7; size: NA; length: 12; D: TRBD1; V: TRBV6-5; DNA: TGTGCCACCACCTTCGGACAGGTCGAGCAGTACTTC; CDR3: CATTFGQVEQYF
J: TRBJ2-1; size: NA; length: 12; D: TRBD1; V: TRBV5-4; DNA: TGTGCCAGCAGGCAAGACAGGGGTTGGCAGTTCTTC; CDR3: CASRQDRGWQFF
J: TRBJ1-1; size: NA; length: 13; D: NA; V: TRBV6-5; DNA: TGTGCCAGCAGTTACGGCAGAAACACTGAAGCTTTCTTT; CDR3: CASSYGRNTEAFF
J: TRBJ2-3; size: once; length: 14; D: NA; V: TRBV7-2; DNA: TGTGCCAGCAGCCAACGCAGGAATCCAGATACGCAGTATTTT; CDR3: CASSQRRNPDTQYF
J: TRBJ1-4; size: NA; length: 13; D: TRBD1; V: TRBV19; DNA: TGTGCCAGTATGGACAGGGCTGGTGAAAAACTGTTTTTT; CDR3: CASMDRAGEKLFF
J: TRBJ1-3; size: NA; length: 14; D: NA; V: TRBV11-2; DNA: TGTGCCAGCAGCTTAACAAACATCGGAAACACCATATATTTT; CDR3: CASSLTNIGNTIYF
J: TRBJ1-4; size: NA; length: 17; D: TRBD1; V: TRBV5-4; DNA: TGTGCCAGCAGCTTGGGAGGACAGGGGCGCAGGGGTGAAAAACTGTTTTTT; CDR3: CASSLGGQGRRGEKLFF
J: TRBJ1-2; size: NA; length: 17; D: TRBD1; V: TRBV5-1; DNA: TGCGCCAGCAGCCCCGAACTCAGGGGGATCGGTCGGAATGGCTACACCTTC; CDR3: CASSPELRGIGRNGYTF
J: TRBJ2-3; size: NA; length: 14; D: NA; V: TRBV23-1; DNA: TGCGCCAGCAGTCAATCGCGCCTCACAGATACGCAGTATTTT; CDR3: CASSQSRLTDTQYF
J: TRBJ2-1; size: NA; length: 13; D: NA; V: TRBV10-3; DNA: TGTGCCATCAGTGAGTGGCCGTACAATGAGCAGTTCTTC; CDR3: CAISEWPYNEQFF
J: TRBJ2-7; size: NA; length: 14; D: TRBD1; V: TRBV5-4; DNA: TGTGCCAGCAGCATGACAGGGAAGCCCTACGAGCAGTACTTC; CDR3: CASSMTGKPYEQYF
J: TRBJ2-1; size: NA; length: 15; D: NA; V: TRBV7-9; DNA: TGTGCCAGCAGCTTAGCGGGGAGCTCCTACAATGAGCAGTTCTTC; CDR3: CASSLAGSSYNEQFF
J: TRBJ2-4; size: NA; length: 15; D: TRBD1; V: TRBV7-2; DNA: TGTGCCAGCAGCTCCCGACAGGGGGCCCGTAACATTCAGTACTTC; CDR3: CASSSRQGARNIQYF
J: TRBJ1-3; size: NA; length: 15; D: TRBD1; V: TRBV5-1; DNA: TGCGCCAGCAGCTGGGACAGGGCTCCTGGAAACACCATATATTTT; CDR3: CASSWDRAPGNTIYF
J: TRBJ1-5; size: few; length: 16; D: TRBD1; V: TRBV18; DNA: TGTGCCAGCTCACCTCAACGGACAGGTAGCAATCAGCCCCAGCATTTT; CDR3: CASSPQRTGSNQPQHF
J: TRBJ1-6; size: NA; length: 18; D: TRBD1; V: TRBV7-2; DNA: TGTGCCAGCAGCCGGACAGGGGGACATAGCTCCTATAATTCACCCCTCCACTTT; CDR3: CASSRTGGHSSYNSPLHF
J: TRBJ1-5; size: NA; length: 15; D: NA; V: TRBV30; DNA: TGTGCCTGGAGTGTACCTGGGGCCCAAAATCAGCCCCAGCATTTT; CDR3: CAWSVPGAQNQPQHF
J: TRBJ2-7; size: NA; length: 20; D: TRBD1; V: TRBV15; DNA: TGTGCCACCAGCAGTGATCGGGGACAGGATATTGAGGAGGGATCCTACGAGCAGTACTTC; CDR3: CATSSDRGQDIEEGSYEQYF
J: TRBJ2-5; size: NA; length: 15; D: NA; V: TRBV4-2; DNA: TGTGCCAGCAGCCAGTCCCGGTCGGGTCGAGAGACCCAGTACTTC; CDR3: CASSQSRSGRETQYF
J: TRBJ1-1; size: NA; length: 14; D: NA; V: TRBV5-6; DNA: TGTGCCAGCAGCTCCGACAGGACCAACACTGAAGCTTTCTTT; CDR3: CASSSDRTNTEAFF
J: TRBJ2-2; size: NA; length: 14; D: NA; V: TRBV7-2; DNA: TGTGCCAGCAGCTTATCCCGACAGACAAGTGTGCTGTTTTTT; CDR3: CASSLSRQTSVLFF
J: TRBJ2-3; size: NA; length: 12; D: NA; V: TRBV7-3; DNA: TGTGCCAGCAGCTTGAACAGAGATACGCAGTATTTT; CDR3: CASSLNRDTQYF
J: TRBJ2-1; size: NA; length: 12; D: NA; V: TRBV7-2; DNA: TGTGCCAGCAGCTTAGTCAAGGGGCCCCAGTTCTTC; CDR3: CASSLVKGPQFF
J: TRBJ1-1; size: NA; length: 14; D: NA; V: TRBV7-9; DNA: TGTGCCAGCAGTTCCGGGACAACGAACACTGAAGCTTTCTTT; CDR3: CASSSGTTNTEAFF